These 7 T cell receptor beta chains share one sample of origin, sequenced in a study of blood T cell repertoires in COVID-19. Clones were sequenced by immunoSEQ multiplex PCR, and TCRdb holds only the in-frame ones, with some missing. The sample holds over 55,000 clones; 80% to 95% are singletons and the top ten take 2% to 2.5%. Sequencing used peripheral blood. All receptors come from a man in his sixties with acute or convalescent COVID-19.

This rearrangement joins TRBV6-5 to TRBJ2-3; 7 nucleotides agree with TRBD2. With 10 bases clipped from V and 5 bases from J, the junction kept 12 bases outside the gene matches. This CDR3 has 14 amino acids. The germline V gene encodes CDR1 MNHEY and CDR2 SVGAGI. The CDR3 DNA reads as TGTGCCATTATCACTAGGAGGGAGGGAGATACGCAGTATTTT. Its translation is CAIITRREGDTQYF.

J is TRBJ1-1 and V is TRBV6-2 or TRBV6-3; the match to TRBD1 covers 12 bases. Germline CDR1 reads MNHEY; CDR2 reads SVGEGT. Germline trimming cut 5 bases from V and 6 bases from J; bases unmatched to any gene: 7. This CDR3 region has 15 residues. CDR3 coding DNA: TGTGCCAGCAGTCCACCCTGGGACAGGGGGCCTGAAGCTTTCTTT. It specifies CASSPPWDRGPEAFF.

V usage is TRBV5-4 and J usage is TRBJ1-2; 8 positions match TRBD1. The junction had 10 bases not matched to a gene; V was cut back by 4 bases and J by 8 bases. This CDR3 contains 14 residues. Germline V lookup: CDR1 SGHNT, CDR2 YYREEE (reference sequence). The CDR3 here is CASSTTGVVWGYTF. The CDR3 DNA reads TGTGCCAGCAGCACGACAGGGGTGGTGTGGGGCTACACCTTC. The full variable domain, completed using reference TRBV5-4 and TRBJ1-2, is ETGVTQSPTHLIKTRGQQVTLRCSSQSGHNTVSWYQQALGQGPQFIFQYYREEENGRGNFPPRFSGLQFPNYSSELNVNALELDDSALYLCASSTTGVVWGYTFGSGTRLTVV.

This clone was counted a single time. The gene calls are TRBV30 and TRBJ1-3; TRBD1 matches at 8 bases. V gave up 1 base and J gave up 4 bases; unmatched junction bases: 3. Germline V gives CDR1 GTSNPN, CDR2 SVGIG (reference sequence). This CDR3 has 14 residues. CDR3 in amino acids: CAWSGDRRGNTIYF. The CDR3, as DNA: TGTGCCTGGAGTGGGGACAGGCGCGGAAACACCATATATTTT.

This chain uses TRBV5-4 with TRBJ1-5; D call uncertain. Trimming shortened V by 0 bases and J by 0 bases, and 7 bases separated the two germline ends. There are 15 residues in the CDR3. Germline V gene data show CDR1 as SGHNT and CDR2 as YYREEE (reference sequence). CDR3: CASSLAGNSNQPQHF. CDR3 coding DNA: TGTGCCAGCAGCTTGGCGGGGAATAGCAATCAGCCCCAGCATTTT.

The chain combines TRBV27 with TRBJ1-2; 9 bases are shared with TRBD1. The CDR3 covers 16 residues. The germline V gene encodes CDR1 MNHEY and CDR2 SMNVEV (reference sequence). J gave up 4 bases and V 0 bases, and 6 bases lay outside the gene matches. Here the CDR3 reads CASSLSQPGQGYGYTF. In DNA, the CDR3 is TGTGCCAGCAGTTTATCCCAACCGGGACAGGGCTATGGCTACACCTTC.

This clone occurred once. The chain joins TRBV10-3 to TRBJ1-1; TRBD1 is a possible D gene (5 bases). Trimming removed 6 bases from V and 1 base from J, with 12 bases in between. Germline V CDR1 and CDR2: ENHRY, SYGVKD. This CDR3 is built from 14 residues. CDR3: CAISLQRGNTEAFF. The CDR3 DNA reads as TGTGCCATCAGCCTCCAAAGGGGGAACACTGAAGCTTTCTTT.